This T cell receptor (beta chain) comes out of a study of cytomegalovirus exposure and HLA in healthy donors (dated by TCRdb to about 2017). In the study overall: According to a later analysis, one platform produced both the 120 validation repertoires and the 720 or so repertoires of the first cohort. The study aimed to test whether cataloging public T cell receptors could reveal signatures of past pathogen exposure. In addition to the first cohort of roughly 670 subjects, a separate validation cohort of over 90 different subjects was used. To predict cytomegalovirus infection status, the study combined high-throughput TCR immunosequencing, statistical association of individual TCRs with disease status, and machine learning.

The study at large found these results: A total of fewer than 200 TCR beta chains were listed by the study as associated with cytomegalovirus. Subsequent analysis determined that TCRs grouped into clusters in the first cohort also showed a tendency toward co-occurrence across the 130 or so validation repertoires, and approximately 94% of cluster scores exceeded 0. The classifier was reported to diagnose cytomegalovirus status with high specificity and sensitivity in both the original and validation cohorts. The validation cohort had no HLA typing available for a later analysis, so co-occurrence within that cohort was assessed over all 110 or so repertoires. While some public TCRs were present in many individuals, most TCR sequences turned up only very rarely across donors. According to the authors, the approach could potentially be generalized to other disease states and immunological phenotypes. In vitro tests confirmed that a few of the cytomegalovirus-associated TCR beta chains recognize cytomegalovirus antigens.

The donors belonged to the validation cohort of approximately 130 subjects, which was separate from the approximately 700-subject first cohort. Receptors were amplified or captured by the immunoSEQ multiplex PCR assay. The authors' pipeline ran thus. A statistical classification framework was developed to diagnose cytomegalovirus status using the catalog of TCR beta chain sequences. Here the immuneACCESS table is served through TCRdb, limited to in-frame sequences with V and J called. Missing clones are a known gap in these copies; in checked studies unresolved V genes cover under half, and the rest lacks a known reason. The V and J calls and clone size were taken over from that table, and D and trimming were inferred from the DNA. The table for this sample lists some 130,000 clones; about 88% of them were counted only once. The top ten hold approximately 1.3% of the sample. On this clone itself: What antigen it recognizes has not been identified. Base qualities are not at hand, and no much larger clone is one base apart.

Via the germline V gene, CDR1 is SGHTA and CDR2 FQGNSA. The CDR3, from cysteine to phenylalanine, totals 15 residues. Left in the record is the CDR3 DNA by itself, 45 bases read in frame from the first base. Trimming removed 5 bases from V and 3 bases from J, leaving 14 bases between the germline ends. The receptor was isolated from a young man in good health and CMV-seronegative. The chain employs TRBV7-2 and TRBJ1-5, with the D segment identity uncertain. Sequencing was carried out using PBMCs. The CDR3 protein: CASSRAWRDNQPQHF. In nucleotide form, the sequence is TGTGCCAGCAGCCGAGCATGGAGGGACAATCAGCCCCAGCATTTT. This CDR3, with the reference TRBV7-2 and TRBJ1-5 proteins standing in past its ends, gives the full variable domain GAGVSQSPSNKVTEKGKDVELRCDPISGHTALYWYRQSLGQGLEFLIYFQGNSAPDKSGLPSDRFSAERTGGSVSTLTIQRTQQEDSAVYLCASSRAWRDNQPQHFGDGTRLSIL.